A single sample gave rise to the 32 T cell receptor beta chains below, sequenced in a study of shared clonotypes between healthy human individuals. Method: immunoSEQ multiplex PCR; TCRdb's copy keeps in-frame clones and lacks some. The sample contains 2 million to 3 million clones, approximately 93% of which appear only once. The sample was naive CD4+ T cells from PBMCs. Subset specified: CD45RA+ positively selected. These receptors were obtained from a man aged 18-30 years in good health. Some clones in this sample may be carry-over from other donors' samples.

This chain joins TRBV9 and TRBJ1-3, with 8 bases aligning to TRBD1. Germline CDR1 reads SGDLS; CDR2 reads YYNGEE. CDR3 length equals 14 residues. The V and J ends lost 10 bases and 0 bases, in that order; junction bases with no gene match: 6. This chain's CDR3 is CASQGVTSGNTIYF. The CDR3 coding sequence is TGTGCCTCACAGGGGGTGACCTCTGGAAACACCATATATTTT.

DNA of the CDR3: TGTGCCAGTAGTATAGCGGCAGGGGGCGCTTTAAGCAATCAGCCCCAGCATTTT. This sequence encodes CASSIAAGGALSNQPQHF. The genes are TRBV19 and TRBJ1-5; 8 nucleotides line up with TRBD1. Germline V gene lookup returns CDR1 LNHDA and CDR2 SQIVND (reference sequence). The CDR3 consists of 18 residues. J lost 1 base, V lost 1 base, and 9 bases had no gene match.

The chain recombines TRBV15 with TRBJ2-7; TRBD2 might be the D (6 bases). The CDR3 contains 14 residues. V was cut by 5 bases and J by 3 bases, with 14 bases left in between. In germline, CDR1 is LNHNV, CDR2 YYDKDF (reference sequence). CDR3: CATSRRGTLYEQYF. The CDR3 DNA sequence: TGTGCCACCAGCCGACGAGGGACTCTCTACGAGCAGTACTTC.

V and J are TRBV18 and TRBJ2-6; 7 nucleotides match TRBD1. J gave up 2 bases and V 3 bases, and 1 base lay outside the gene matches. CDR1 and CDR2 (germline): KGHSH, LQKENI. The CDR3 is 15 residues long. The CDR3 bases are TGTGCCAGCTCACCCGACAGGGCTGGGGCCAACGTCCTGACTTTC. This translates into CASSPDRAGANVLTF. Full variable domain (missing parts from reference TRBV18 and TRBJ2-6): NAGVMQNPRHLVRRRGQEARLRCSPMKGHSHVYWYRQLPEEGLKFMVYLQKENIIDESGMPKERFSAEFPKEGPSILRIQQVVRGDSAAYFCASSPDRAGANVLTFGAGSRLTVL.

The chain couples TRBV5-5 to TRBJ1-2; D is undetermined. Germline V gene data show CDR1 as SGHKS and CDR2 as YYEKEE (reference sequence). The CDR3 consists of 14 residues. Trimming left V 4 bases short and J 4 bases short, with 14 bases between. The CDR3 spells CASSLSGFSYGYTF. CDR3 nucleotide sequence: TGTGCCAGCAGCCTAAGCGGGTTCAGCTATGGCTACACCTTC.

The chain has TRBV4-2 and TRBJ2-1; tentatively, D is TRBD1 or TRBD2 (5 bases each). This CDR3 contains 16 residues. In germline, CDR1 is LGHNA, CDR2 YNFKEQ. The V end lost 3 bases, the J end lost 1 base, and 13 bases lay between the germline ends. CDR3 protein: CASSQPSGRSYNEQFF. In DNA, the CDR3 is TGTGCCAGCAGCCAGCCATCAGGGAGATCCTACAATGAGCAGTTCTTC.

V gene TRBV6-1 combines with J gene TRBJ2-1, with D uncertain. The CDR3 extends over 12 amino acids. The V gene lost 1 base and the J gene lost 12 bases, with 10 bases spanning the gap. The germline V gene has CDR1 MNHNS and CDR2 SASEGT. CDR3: CASSEVYLGQFF. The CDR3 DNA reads TGTGCCAGCAGTGAAGTCTATTTGGGGCAGTTCTTC.

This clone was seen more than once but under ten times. The DNA for the CDR3 is TGTGCCATCAGTGAGAGGGCAGGGGAAGGCTACACCTTC. Translation gives CAISERAGEGYTF. The chain couples TRBV10-3 to TRBJ1-2; tentative D call: TRBD1 (6 bases). In germline, CDR1 is ENHRY, CDR2 SYGVKD. This CDR3 contains 13 residues. V lost 2 bases and J 8 bases, leaving 12 bases between the germline ends.

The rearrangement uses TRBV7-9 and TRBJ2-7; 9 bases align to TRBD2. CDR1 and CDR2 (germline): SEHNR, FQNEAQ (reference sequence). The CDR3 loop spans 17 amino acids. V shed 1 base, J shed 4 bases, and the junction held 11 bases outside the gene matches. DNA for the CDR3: TGTGCCAGCAGCTTAGGCTCTAGCGGGACCAGAAGGTACGAGCAGTACTTC. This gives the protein CASSLGSSGTRRYEQYF.

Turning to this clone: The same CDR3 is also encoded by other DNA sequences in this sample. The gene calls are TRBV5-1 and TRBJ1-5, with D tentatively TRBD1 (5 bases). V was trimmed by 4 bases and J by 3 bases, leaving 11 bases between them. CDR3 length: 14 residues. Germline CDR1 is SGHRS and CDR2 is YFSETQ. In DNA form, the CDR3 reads TGCGCCAGCAGCGCCGGGACGGACAATCAGCCCCAGCATTTT. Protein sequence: CASSAGTDNQPQHF. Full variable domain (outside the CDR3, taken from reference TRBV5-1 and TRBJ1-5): KAGVTQTPRYLIKTRGQQVTLSCSPISGHRSVSWYQQTPGQGLQFLFEYFSETQRNKGNFPGRFSGRQFSNSRSEMNVSTLELGDSALYLCASSAGTDNQPQHFGDGTRLSIL.

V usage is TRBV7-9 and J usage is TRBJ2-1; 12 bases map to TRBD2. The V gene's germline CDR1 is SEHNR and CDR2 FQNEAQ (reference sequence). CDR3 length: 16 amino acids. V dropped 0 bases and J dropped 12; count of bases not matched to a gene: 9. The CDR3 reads CASSLASSGRASGQFF. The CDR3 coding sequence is TGTGCCAGCAGCTTAGCGTCTAGCGGGAGGGCTTCGGGGCAGTTCTTC.

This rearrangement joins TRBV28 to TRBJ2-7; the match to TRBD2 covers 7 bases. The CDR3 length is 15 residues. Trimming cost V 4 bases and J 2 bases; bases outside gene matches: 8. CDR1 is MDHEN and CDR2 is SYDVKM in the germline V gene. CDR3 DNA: TGTGCCAGCAGTTCTCCAGCGGGATGGGCCTACGAGCAGTACTTC. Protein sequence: CASSSPAGWAYEQYF.

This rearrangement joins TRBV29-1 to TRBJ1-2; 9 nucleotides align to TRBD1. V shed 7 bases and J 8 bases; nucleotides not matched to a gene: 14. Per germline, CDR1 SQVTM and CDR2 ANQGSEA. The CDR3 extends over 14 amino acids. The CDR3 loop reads CSALSGTGLDGYTF. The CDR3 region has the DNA TGCAGCGCCTTGAGCGGGACAGGGTTGGACGGCTACACCTTC. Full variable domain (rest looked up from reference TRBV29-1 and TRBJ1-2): SAVISQKPSRDICQRGTSLTIQCQVDSQVTMMFWYRQQPGQSLTLIATANQGSEATYESGFVIDKFPISRPNLTFSTLTVSNMSPEDSSIYLCSALSGTGLDGYTFGSGTRLTVV.

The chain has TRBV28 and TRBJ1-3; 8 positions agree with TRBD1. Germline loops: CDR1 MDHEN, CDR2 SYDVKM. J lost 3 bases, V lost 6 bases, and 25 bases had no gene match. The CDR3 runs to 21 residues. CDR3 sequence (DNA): TGTGCCAGCAGCTCCATATCATCTTTAGGGGACAGGTCCTATTTTGGAAACACCATATATTTT. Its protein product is CASSSISSLGDRSYFGNTIYF.

The CDR3 nucleotides are TGTGCCAGCGGACTAGCGTTCGACGAGCAGTACTTC. Protein: CASGLAFDEQYF. The chain employs TRBV28 and TRBJ2-7; 9 bases line up with TRBD2. CDR1 is MDHEN, CDR2 SYDVKM, per germline. The V gene end was trimmed by 8 bases and the J gene end by 5 bases; junction bases not matched to a gene: 4. The CDR3 totals 12 residues.

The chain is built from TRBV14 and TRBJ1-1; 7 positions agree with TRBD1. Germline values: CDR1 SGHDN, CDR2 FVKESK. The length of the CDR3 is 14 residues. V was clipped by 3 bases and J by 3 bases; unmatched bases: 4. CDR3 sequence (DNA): TGTGCCAGCAGCCAGCAACAGGGGTACACTGAAGCTTTCTTT. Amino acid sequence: CASSQQQGYTEAFF.

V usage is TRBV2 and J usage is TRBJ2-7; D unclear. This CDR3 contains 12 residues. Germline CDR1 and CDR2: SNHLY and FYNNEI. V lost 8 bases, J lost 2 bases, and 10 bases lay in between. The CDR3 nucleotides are TGTGCCAGCGCCGTAGTTGCCTACGAGCAGTACTTC. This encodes CASAVVAYEQYF. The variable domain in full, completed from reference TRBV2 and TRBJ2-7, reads EPEVTQTPSHQVTQMGQEVILRCVPISNHLYFYWYRQILGQKVEFLVSFYNNEISEKSEIFDDQFSVERPDGSNFTLKIRSTKLEDSAMYFCASAVVAYEQYFGPGTRLTVT.

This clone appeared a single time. CDR3 in DNA: TGTGCCAGCAGCTCACCAGGACAGGGGCAGTACTTC. It codes for CASSSPGQGQYF. This rearrangement joins TRBV7-6 to TRBJ2-7, with TRBD1 matching 8 bases. CDR1 and CDR2 from the germline V gene are SGHVS and FNYEAQ. The junction had 5 bases not matched to a gene; V was cut back by 4 bases and J by 9 bases. The CDR3 is made up of 12 amino acids.

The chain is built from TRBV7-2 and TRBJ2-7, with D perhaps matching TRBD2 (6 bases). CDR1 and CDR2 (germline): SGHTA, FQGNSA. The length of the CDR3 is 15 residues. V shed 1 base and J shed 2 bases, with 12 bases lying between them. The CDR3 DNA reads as TGTGCCAGCAGCTTAGGCGGGACCCATACCTACGAGCAGTACTTC. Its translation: CASSLGGTHTYEQYF.

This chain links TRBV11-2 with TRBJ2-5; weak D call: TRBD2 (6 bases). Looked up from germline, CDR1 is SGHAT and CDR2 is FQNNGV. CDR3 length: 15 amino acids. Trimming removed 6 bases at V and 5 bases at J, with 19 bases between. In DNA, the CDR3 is TGTGCCAGCAGATCAACTGGGCAGGCGGGGGAGACCCAGTACTTC. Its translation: CASRSTGQAGETQYF.

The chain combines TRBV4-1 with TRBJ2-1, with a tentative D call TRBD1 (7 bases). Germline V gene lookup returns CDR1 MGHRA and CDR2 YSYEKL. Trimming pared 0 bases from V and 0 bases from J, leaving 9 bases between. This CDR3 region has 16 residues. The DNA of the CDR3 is TGCGCCAGCAGCCAAGAGGAGGGGGCCTCCTACAATGAGCAGTTCTTC. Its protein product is CASSQEEGASYNEQFF.

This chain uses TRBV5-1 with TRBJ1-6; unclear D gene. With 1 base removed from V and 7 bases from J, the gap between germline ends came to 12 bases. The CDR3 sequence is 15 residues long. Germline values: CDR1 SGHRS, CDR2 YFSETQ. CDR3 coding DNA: TGCGCCAGCAGCTTGAATTCCGGGGAGAATTCACCCCTCCACTTT. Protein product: CASSLNSGENSPLHF.

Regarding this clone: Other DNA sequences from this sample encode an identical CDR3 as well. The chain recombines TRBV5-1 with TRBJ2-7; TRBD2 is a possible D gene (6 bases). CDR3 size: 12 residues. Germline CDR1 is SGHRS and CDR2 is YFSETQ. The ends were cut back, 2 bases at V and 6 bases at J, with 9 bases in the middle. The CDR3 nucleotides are TGCGCCAGCAGCTTAGCGGGCATCGAGCAGTACTTC. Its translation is CASSLAGIEQYF.

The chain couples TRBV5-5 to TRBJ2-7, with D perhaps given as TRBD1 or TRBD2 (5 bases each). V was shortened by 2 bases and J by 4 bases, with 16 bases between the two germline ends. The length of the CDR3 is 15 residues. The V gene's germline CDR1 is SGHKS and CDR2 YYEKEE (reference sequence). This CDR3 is CASSFTPGTGYEQYF. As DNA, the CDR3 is TGTGCCAGCAGCTTCACTCCAGGGACCGGTTACGAGCAGTACTTC.

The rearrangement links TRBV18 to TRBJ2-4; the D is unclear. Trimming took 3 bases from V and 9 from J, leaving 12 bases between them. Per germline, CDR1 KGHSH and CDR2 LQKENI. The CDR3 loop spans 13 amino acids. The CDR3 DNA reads TGTGCCAGCTCACCTGACTTGAATACCATTCAGTACTTC. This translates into CASSPDLNTIQYF.

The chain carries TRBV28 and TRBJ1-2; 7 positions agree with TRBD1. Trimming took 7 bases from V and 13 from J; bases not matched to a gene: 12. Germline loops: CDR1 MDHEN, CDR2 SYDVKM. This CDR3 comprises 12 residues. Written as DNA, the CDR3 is TGTGCCAGCACCTTAGCGACAGGGACCCCCACCTTC. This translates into CASTLATGTPTF.

CDR3 nucleotide sequence: TGTGCCAGTAGTACAGGGACTAGCGGATCCTACAATGAGCAGTTCTTC. This translates into CASSTGTSGSYNEQFF. The rearrangement links TRBV19 to TRBJ2-1, with 11 bases matching TRBD2. The V and J ends lost 4 bases and 1 base, in that order; junction bases with no gene match: 3. CDR1 is LNHDA and CDR2 is SQIVND in the germline V gene (reference sequence). The CDR3 has 16 residues.

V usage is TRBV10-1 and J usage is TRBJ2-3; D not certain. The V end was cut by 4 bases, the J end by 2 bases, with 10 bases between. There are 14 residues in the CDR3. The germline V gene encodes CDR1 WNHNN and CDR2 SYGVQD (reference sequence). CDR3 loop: CASSGGSHTDTQYF. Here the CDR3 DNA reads TGCGCCAGCAGTGGTGGGTCCCACACAGATACGCAGTATTTT.

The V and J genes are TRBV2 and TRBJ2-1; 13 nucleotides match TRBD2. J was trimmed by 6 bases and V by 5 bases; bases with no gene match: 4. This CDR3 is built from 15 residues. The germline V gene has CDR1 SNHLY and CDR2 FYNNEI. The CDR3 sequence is CASSKWTSGGNEQFF. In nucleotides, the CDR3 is TGTGCCAGCAGTAAATGGACTAGCGGGGGCAATGAGCAGTTCTTC. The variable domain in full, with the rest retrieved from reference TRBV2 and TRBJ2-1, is EPEVTQTPSHQVTQMGQEVILRCVPISNHLYFYWYRQILGQKVEFLVSFYNNEISEKSEIFDDQFSVERPDGSNFTLKIRSTKLEDSAMYFCASSKWTSGGNEQFFGPGTRLTVL.

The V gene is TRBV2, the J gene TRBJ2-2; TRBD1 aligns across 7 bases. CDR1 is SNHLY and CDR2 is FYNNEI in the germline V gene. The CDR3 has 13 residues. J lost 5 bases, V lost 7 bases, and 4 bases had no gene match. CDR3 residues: CASILQGTGELFF. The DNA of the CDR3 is TGTGCCAGCATTCTACAGGGGACCGGGGAGCTGTTTTTT.

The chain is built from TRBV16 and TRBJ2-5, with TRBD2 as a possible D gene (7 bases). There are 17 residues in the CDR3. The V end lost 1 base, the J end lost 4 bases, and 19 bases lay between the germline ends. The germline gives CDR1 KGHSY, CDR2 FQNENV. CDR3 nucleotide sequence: TGTGCCAGCAGCCAATTCAGATCCGGGGGGCGAACAGAGACCCAGTACTTC. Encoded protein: CASSQFRSGGRTETQYF.

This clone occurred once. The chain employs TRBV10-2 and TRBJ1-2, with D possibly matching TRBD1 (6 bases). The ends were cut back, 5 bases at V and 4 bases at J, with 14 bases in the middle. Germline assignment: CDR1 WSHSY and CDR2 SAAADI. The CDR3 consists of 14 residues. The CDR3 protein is CASSPQGERYGYTF. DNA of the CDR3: TGCGCCAGCAGTCCACAGGGAGAACGCTATGGCTACACCTTC.